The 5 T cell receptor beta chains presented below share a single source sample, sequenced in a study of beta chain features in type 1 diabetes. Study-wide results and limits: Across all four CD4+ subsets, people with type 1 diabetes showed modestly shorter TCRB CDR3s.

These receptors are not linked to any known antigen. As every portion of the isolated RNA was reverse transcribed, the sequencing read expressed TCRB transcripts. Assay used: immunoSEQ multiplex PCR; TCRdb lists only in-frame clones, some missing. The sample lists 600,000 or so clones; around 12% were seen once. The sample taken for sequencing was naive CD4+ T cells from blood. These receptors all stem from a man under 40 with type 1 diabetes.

The CDR3 sequence: CASSAGGSQPQHF. CDR3 nucleotides: TGTGCCAGCAGCGCCGGGGGGAGTCAGCCCCAGCATTTT. This chain connects TRBV9 to TRBJ1-5; D perhaps matches TRBD1 (5 bases). V was cut by 3 bases and J by 6 bases, with 10 bases left in between. CDR3 size: 13 residues. From germline, CDR1 is SGDLS and CDR2 YYNGEE. The full variable domain, completed using reference TRBV9 and TRBJ1-5, is DSGVTQTPKHLITATGQRVTLRCSPRSGDLSVYWYQQSLDQGLQFLIQYYNGEERAKGNILERFSAQQFPDLHSELNLSSLELGDSALYFCASSAGGSQPQHFGDGTRLSIL.

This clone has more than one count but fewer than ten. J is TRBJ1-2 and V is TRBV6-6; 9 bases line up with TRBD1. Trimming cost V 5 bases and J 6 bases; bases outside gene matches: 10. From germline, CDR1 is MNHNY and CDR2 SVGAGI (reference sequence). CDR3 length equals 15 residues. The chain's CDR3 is CASSTRTGASNGYTF. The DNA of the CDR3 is TGTGCCAGCAGTACCCGGACAGGGGCGAGCAATGGCTACACCTTC.

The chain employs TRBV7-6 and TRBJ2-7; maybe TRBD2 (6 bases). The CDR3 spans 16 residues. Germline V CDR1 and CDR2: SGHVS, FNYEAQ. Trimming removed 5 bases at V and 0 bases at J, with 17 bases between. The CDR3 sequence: CASSAGAGSGSYEQYF. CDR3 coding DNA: TGTGCCAGCAGCGCCGGCGCCGGGAGCGGCTCCTACGAGCAGTACTTC.

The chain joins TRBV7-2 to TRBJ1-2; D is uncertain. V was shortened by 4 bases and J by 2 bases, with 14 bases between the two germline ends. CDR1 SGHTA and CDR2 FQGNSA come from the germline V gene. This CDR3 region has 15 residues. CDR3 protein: CASSSSGLPNYGYTF. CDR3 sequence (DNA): TGTGCCAGCAGCTCGTCGGGCTTGCCGAACTATGGCTACACCTTC.

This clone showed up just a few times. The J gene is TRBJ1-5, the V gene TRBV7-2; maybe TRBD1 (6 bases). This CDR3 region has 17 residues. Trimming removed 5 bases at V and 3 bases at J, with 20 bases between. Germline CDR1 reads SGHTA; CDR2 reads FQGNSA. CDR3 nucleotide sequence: TGTGCCAGCAGCGCCTTGACAGGTTTGGGACTCAATCAGCCCCAGCATTTT. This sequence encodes CASSALTGLGLNQPQHF.